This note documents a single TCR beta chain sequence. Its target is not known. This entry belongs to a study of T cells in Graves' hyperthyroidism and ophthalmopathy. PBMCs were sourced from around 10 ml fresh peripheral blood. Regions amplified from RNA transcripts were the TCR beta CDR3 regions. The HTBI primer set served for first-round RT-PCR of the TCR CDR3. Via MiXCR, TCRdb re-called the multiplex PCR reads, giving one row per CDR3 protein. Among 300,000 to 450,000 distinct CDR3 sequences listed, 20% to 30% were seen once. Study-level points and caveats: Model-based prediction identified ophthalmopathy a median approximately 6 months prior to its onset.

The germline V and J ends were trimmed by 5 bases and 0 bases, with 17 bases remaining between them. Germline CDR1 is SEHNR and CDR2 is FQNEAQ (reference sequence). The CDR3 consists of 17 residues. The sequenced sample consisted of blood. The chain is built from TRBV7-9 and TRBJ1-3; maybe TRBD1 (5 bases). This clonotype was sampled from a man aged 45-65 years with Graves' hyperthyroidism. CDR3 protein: CASSGRVTAPSGNTIYF. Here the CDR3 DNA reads TGTGCCAGCAGCGGCAGGGTTACGGCCCCCTCTGGAAACACCATATATTTT.